This T cell receptor beta chain was obtained from a study of PD-1 blockade in classical Hodgkin lymphoma. Overall study findings and caveats: As was reported, newly diagnosed patients showed lower baseline TCR diversity than healthy donors did.

The table came from immunoSEQ multiplex PCR; TCRdb's copy has only in-frame clones and leaves some out. This table holds 95,000 to 100,000 clones, around nine tenths found once. All the patients suffered relapse after autologous stem cell transplantation, and brentuximab vedotin exposure differed. Notes on this clone: Its antigen is as yet unknown.

This CDR3 comprises 14 residues. Germline-derived CDR1 and CDR2 are SQVTM and ANQGSEA. The trim removed 3 bases at V and 4 bases at J, leaving 8 bases unmatched. The material was peripheral blood mononuclear cells (PBMCs), obtained before the second cycle of nivolumab. This clonotype originated in a human donor with classical Hodgkin lymphoma. The V and J genes are TRBV29-1 and TRBJ1-1; 7 bases line up with TRBD1. This CDR3 is CSVDKQGVSTEAFF. The CDR3 DNA follows: TGCAGCGTTGATAAGCAGGGGGTGAGCACTGAAGCTTTCTTT.